Reported below is one T cell receptor beta chain. The sample is drawn from a study of blood T cell repertoires in COVID-19. For the study at large: Researchers got acute and convalescent COVID-19 samples from the United States, Italy and Spain.

The CDR3 has 15 residues. Looked up from germline, CDR1 is MNHEY and CDR2 is SVGAGI. V shed 6 bases, J shed 7 bases, and the junction held 14 bases outside the gene matches. Only in-frame clones appear in the TCRdb table, and some are missing; sequencing was by immunoSEQ multiplex PCR. The repertoire holds some 400,000 clones, with 81% as singletons. J is TRBJ2-7 and V is TRBV6-5, with TRBD1 matching 8 bases. Sample: peripheral blood. This TCR derives from a human donor with acute or convalescent COVID-19. The donor label of this sample is uncertain. CDR3 sequence (DNA): TGTGCCAGCAGCAAAACCCCCAGGGGGCGAGGAGAGCAGTACTTC. As protein: CASSKTPRGRGEQYF.